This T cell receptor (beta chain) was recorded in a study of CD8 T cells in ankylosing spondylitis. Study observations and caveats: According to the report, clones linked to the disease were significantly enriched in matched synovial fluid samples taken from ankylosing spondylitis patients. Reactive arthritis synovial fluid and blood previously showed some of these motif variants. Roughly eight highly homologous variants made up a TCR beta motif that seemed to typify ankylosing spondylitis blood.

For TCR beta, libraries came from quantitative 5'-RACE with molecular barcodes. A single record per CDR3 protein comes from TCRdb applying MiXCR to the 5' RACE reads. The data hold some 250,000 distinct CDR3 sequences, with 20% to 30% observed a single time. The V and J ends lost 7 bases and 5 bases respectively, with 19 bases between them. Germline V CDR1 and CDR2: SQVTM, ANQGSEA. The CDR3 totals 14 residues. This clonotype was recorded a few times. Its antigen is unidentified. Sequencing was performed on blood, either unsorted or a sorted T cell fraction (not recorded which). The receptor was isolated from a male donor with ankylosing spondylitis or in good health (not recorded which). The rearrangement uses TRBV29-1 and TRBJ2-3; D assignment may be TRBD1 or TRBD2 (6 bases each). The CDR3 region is CSAQRGVLEDTQYF. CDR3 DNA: TGCAGCGCCCAAAGGGGGGTATTAGAAGATACGCAGTATTTT.